These 8 T cell receptor beta chains originate from one sample sequenced in a study of T cell clonality in common variable immunodeficiency. Some clones are missing from TCRdb's copy, which holds only in-frame ones; the method was immunoSEQ multiplex PCR. This repertoire holds tens of thousands of clones, and none appear only once. The sample taken for sequencing was peripheral blood mononuclear cells. The source of these receptors is a person between 18 and 70 years old in good health.

This clone occurred many times. The read ends 3 residues early relative to the CDR3; the germline J gene fills the gap. The chain couples TRBV9 to TRBJ1-5; the match to TRBD1 covers 9 bases. Germline V gives CDR1 SGDLS, CDR2 YYNGEE. V was pared by 0 bases and J by 0 bases, with 16 bases of the junction left unmatched. The CDR3 runs to 21 residues. The CDR3 reads CASSVATGRDRVPYSNQPQHF. The sequenced part of the CDR3 DNA is TGTGCCAGCAGCGTAGCTACGGGGCGGGACAGGGTTCCTTATAGCAATCAGCCC.

In this sample, this clone turned up many times. The CDR3 DNA, read in part, is TGCAGTGCTAGAGATCAGGCGGGATTCCATTACAATGAG. It is translated as CSARDQAGFHYNE. In full, the CDR3 is CSARDQAGFHYNEQFF. The J gene is TRBJ2-1, the V gene TRBV20-1; TRBD2 might be the D (6 bases). The DNA ends 3 residues before the CDR3 does, and the rest of the CDR3 is filled in from the germline J gene. The CDR3 has 16 residues. CDR1 is DFQATT, CDR2 SNEGSKA, per germline (reference sequence). The V and J ends lost 0 bases and 4 bases respectively, with 16 bases between them.

This clone was seen many times. Read coverage stops 3 residues before the CDR3 terminus; the germline J gene supplies the remainder. V usage is TRBV14 and J usage is TRBJ2-7, with 7 nucleotides matching TRBD2. Germline CDR1 and CDR2: SGHDN and FVKESK. This CDR3 has 14 residues. V dropped 4 bases and J dropped 3; count of bases not matched to a gene: 6. CDR3 bases read: TGTGCCAGCAGCCCCCCGGGACTACTCTACGAG. Translation: CASSPPGLLYE. The complete CDR3 reads CASSPPGLLYEQYF.

In this sample, this clone turned up many times. The CDR3 is cut off 3 residues early in the read; its end comes from the germline J gene. The chain couples TRBV19 to TRBJ1-3, with D possibly matching TRBD1 (5 bases). Germline lookup yields CDR1 LNHDA and CDR2 SQIVND (reference sequence). The CDR3 sequence is 13 residues long. The V end was cut by 9 bases, the J end by 5 bases, with 14 bases between. CDR3 amino acids: CARGGTGRNTIYF. The sequenced CDR3 bases are TGTGCCAGGGGGGGGACGGGGCGAAACACC.

By share, this clone counts as medium-sized. The read gets to within 3 residues of the CDR3 end, and the germline J gene fills in the rest. The J gene is TRBJ1-1, the V gene TRBV19, with D possibly being TRBD1 (6 bases). CDR3 length equals 12 residues. Germline V gives CDR1 LNHDA, CDR2 SQIVND (reference sequence). The ends were cut back, 5 bases at V and 5 bases at J, with 9 bases in the middle. CDR3 bases read: TGTGCCAGTAGTCAGGGGTGGACTGAA. This sequence encodes CASSQGWTE. The entire CDR3 protein is CASSQGWTEAFF.

This clone was seen many times. The junction departs from the called germline gene at one end, perhaps through a read error. The sequenced fragment ends 3 residues before the CDR3 boundary, so the rest is inferred from the germline J gene. This rearrangement joins TRBV5-1 to TRBJ2-6; the D gene is possibly TRBD1 (5 bases). The CDR3 loop spans 15 amino acids. Germline V CDR1 and CDR2: SGHRS, YFSETQ. The covered CDR3 bases are TGCGTCAGCAGACCTACAGGCTCTGGGGCCAACGTC. It yields the protein CVSRPTGSGANV. The whole CDR3 region reads CVSRPTGSGANVLTF.

This clone was counted at least ten times. Read sequence stops 3 residues before the CDR3 end, and the germline J gene provides the missing end. The chain uses TRBV9 and TRBJ2-4; D is undetermined. This CDR3 comprises 11 residues. CDR1 and CDR2 (germline): SGDLS, YYNGEE. The covered CDR3 bases are TGTGCCAGCAGCGAGAGAGCTGAT. Translating it yields CASSERAD. From start to end, the CDR3 is CASSERADQYF.

This clone was detected many times. Read data end 3 residues before the CDR3 end; the end is taken from the germline J gene. The rearrangement links TRBV18 to TRBJ2-5; possible D gene TRBD2, 6 bases. Germline V gene sequence: CDR1 KGHSH, CDR2 LQKENI. The length of the CDR3 is 13 residues. The V end was cut by 5 bases, the J end by 2 bases, with 9 bases between. This CDR3 is CASSTGTQETQYF. The part of the CDR3 DNA that was read is TGTGCCAGCTCAACCGGGACTCAAGAGACC.